Presented here are 8 T cell receptor beta chains from one specimen sequenced in a study of blood T cell repertoires in COVID-19. Using immunoSEQ multiplex PCR, the repertoire was profiled, and TCRdb retains in-frame clones only, with some absent. The table includes about 88,000 clones, around nine tenths detected once. Sequences were obtained from peripheral blood. These receptors came from a man aged 55 to 70 with acute or convalescent COVID-19.

CDR3 DNA sequence: TGTGCCACCATACCCGCGGACAGGAACACCGGGGAGCTGTTTTTT. This translates into CATIPADRNTGELFF. The chain combines TRBV7-9 with TRBJ2-2, with D possibly TRBD1 on 6 matching bases. CDR3 length: 15 residues. From germline, CDR1 is SEHNR and CDR2 FQNEAQ (reference sequence). V dropped 10 bases and J dropped 1 base, with 16 bases sitting between them.

In this sample, this clone turned up once. The CDR3 nucleotides are TGTGCCAGCAGTTACTCGAGGAGGGGACAGCCCTCGTACTTC. This encodes CASSYSRRGQPSYF. The chain couples TRBV6-5 to TRBJ2-5; possible D gene TRBD1, 7 bases. The CDR3 has 14 amino acids. Germline V gives CDR1 MNHEY, CDR2 SVGAGI. Trimming removed 0 bases from V and 13 bases from J, with 18 bases in between.

This rearrangement joins TRBV3-1 (or the pseudogene TRBV3-2) to TRBJ2-3; 7 bases fit TRBD2. CDR3 length: 16 residues. V lost 0 bases to trimming and J lost 2 bases; unmatched junction nucleotides: 5. Germline assignment: CDR1 LGHDT and CDR2 YNNKEL (reference sequence). In DNA form, the CDR3 reads TGTGCCAGCAGCCAAGATGAACTAGCGCTCACAGATACGCAGTATTTT. It encodes CASSQDELALTDTQYF.

This clone was observed once. The chain employs TRBV11-3 and TRBJ2-1; TRBD2 matches at 10 bases. V dropped 5 bases and J dropped 9; count of bases not matched to a gene: 7. Germline V lookup: CDR1 SGHNT, CDR2 YENEEA. The CDR3 loop spans 14 amino acids. CDR3 DNA sequence: TGTGCCAGCAGCCTTTCTAGCGGGAGTACTGAGCAGTTCTTC. Translating gives CASSLSSGSTEQFF.

This chain links TRBV30 with TRBJ2-5, with a possible D match to TRBD2 (6 bases). V lost 0 bases and J 4 bases, leaving 18 bases between the germline ends. CDR3 length: 16 amino acids. Germline CDR1 is GTSNPN and CDR2 is SVGIG (reference sequence). The DNA for the CDR3 is TGTGCCTGGAGTGTGGGGGTGGGGCAGGGAGGAGAGACCCAGTACTTC. Its translation is CAWSVGVGQGGETQYF.

The J gene is TRBJ2-3, the V gene TRBV4-2; 8 nucleotides line up with TRBD1. The CDR3 sequence is 17 residues long. Trimming at V came to 0 bases and at J to 1 base, leaving 6 bases not matched to a gene. CDR1 is LGHNA, CDR2 YNFKEQ, per germline. The CDR3: CASSQELPGQGTDTQYF. Here the CDR3 DNA reads TGTGCCAGCAGCCAAGAACTCCCGGGACAGGGCACAGATACGCAGTATTTT.

This chain connects TRBV10-3 to TRBJ2-7; 8 bases match TRBD2. CDR1 is ENHRY and CDR2 is SYGVKD in the germline V gene. Trimming cost V 3 bases and J 3 bases; bases outside gene matches: 4. The CDR3 runs to 14 residues. The CDR3 is CAISESGGIYEQYF. The DNA of the CDR3 is TGTGCCATCAGTGAATCGGGAGGGATCTACGAGCAGTACTTC.

J is TRBJ2-7 and V is TRBV6-5, with 8 bases lining up with TRBD1. There are 15 residues in the CDR3. The J segment lost 3 bases and the V segment lost 5 bases, leaving 9 bases of the junction unmatched. Germline lookup yields CDR1 MNHEY and CDR2 SVGAGI. CDR3: CASSQTGQVGYEQYF. As DNA, the CDR3 is TGTGCCAGCAGTCAGACGGGACAGGTTGGCTACGAGCAGTACTTC.